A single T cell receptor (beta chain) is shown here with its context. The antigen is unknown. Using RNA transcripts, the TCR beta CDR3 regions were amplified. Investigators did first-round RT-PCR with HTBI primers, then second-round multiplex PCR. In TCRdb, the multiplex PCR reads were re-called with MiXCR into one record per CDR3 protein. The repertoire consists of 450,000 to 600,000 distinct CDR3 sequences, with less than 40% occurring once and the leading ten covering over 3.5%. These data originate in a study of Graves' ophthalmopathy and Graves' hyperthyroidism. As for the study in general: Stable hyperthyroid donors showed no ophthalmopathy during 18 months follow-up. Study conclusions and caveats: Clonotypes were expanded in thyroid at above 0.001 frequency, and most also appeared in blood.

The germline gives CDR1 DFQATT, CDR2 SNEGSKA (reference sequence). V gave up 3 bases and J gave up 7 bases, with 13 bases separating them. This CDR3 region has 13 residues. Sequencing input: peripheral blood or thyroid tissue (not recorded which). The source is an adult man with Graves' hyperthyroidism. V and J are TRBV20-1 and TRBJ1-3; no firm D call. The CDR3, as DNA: TGCAGTGCTAGGAAGGACGCAACGAACACCATATATTTT. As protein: CSARKDATNTIYF.